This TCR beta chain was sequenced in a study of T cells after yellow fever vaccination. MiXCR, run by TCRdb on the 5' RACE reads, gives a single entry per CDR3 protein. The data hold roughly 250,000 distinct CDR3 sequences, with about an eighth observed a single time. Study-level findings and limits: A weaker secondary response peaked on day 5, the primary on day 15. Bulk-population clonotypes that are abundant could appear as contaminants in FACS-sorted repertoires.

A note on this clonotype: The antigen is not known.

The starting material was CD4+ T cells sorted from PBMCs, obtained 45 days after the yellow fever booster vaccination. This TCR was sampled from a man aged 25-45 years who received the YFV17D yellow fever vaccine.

CDR3: CASSLDPGLPRFF. CDR3 sequence (DNA): TGTGCCAGCAGCTTAGACCCGGGGCTCCCCCGGTTCTTC. The chain links TRBV7-2 to TRBJ2-1; perhaps D is TRBD1 or TRBD2 (5 bases each). The V gene lost 1 base and the J gene lost 15 bases, with 16 bases spanning the gap. The CDR3 runs 13 residues. CDR1 is SGHTA and CDR2 is FQGNSA in the germline V gene. The full variable domain, with the rest looked up from reference TRBV7-2 and TRBJ2-1, is GAGVSQSPSNKVTEKGKDVELRCDPISGHTALYWYRQSLGQGLEFLIYFQGNSAPDKSGLPSDRFSAERTGGSVSTLTIQRTQQEDSAVYLCASSLDPGLPRFFGPGTRLTVL.